The 5 T cell receptor beta chains listed next were all sequenced from one sample in a study of beta chain features in type 1 diabetes. Sequencing targeted expressed TCRB transcripts, as all isolated RNA had been reverse transcribed. Assay: immunoSEQ multiplex PCR; the TCRdb copy retains only in-frame clones and omits some. Of under 300,000 clones in the sample, more than 11% were seen once. Their recognized antigens are unknown. Overall study findings and caveats: Researchers report that Type 1 diabetes patients had moderately but significantly shorter TCRB CDR3s across all four CD4+ subsets.

What was sequenced was naive CD4+ T cells from blood. Source of these receptors: a man aged 25 to 40 with type 1 diabetes.

The chain combines TRBV5-6 with TRBJ2-1; TRBD1 matches 8 bases. Germline V gene sequence: CDR1 SGHDT, CDR2 YYEEEE. The CDR3 spans 15 residues. Trimming cost V 4 bases and J 3 bases; bases outside gene matches: 6. CDR3 loop: CASSQGQGNYNEQFF. The CDR3 DNA reads TGTGCCAGCAGCCAAGGACAGGGTAACTACAATGAGCAGTTCTTC.

This clone was observed a few times. The chain couples TRBV30 to TRBJ1-6, with D maybe TRBD1 (5 bases). CDR3 length equals 12 residues. Trimming stripped 3 bases from V and 8 bases from J, with 8 bases between. Germline V CDR1 and CDR2: GTSNPN, SVGIG (reference sequence). CDR3 DNA: TGTGCCTGGAGCGGGGGGGATTCACCCCTCCACTTT. Protein: CAWSGGDSPLHF.

The chain carries TRBV30 and TRBJ2-5; TRBD2 aligns across 11 bases. CDR1 is GTSNPN and CDR2 is SVGIG in the germline V gene (reference sequence). Trimming removed 3 bases from V and 7 bases from J; junction bases left unmatched: 7. CDR3 length: 14 residues. Here the CDR3 reads CAWRLAGGPGTQYF. The CDR3 coding sequence is TGTGCCTGGAGGCTAGCGGGGGGTCCGGGGACCCAGTACTTC.

In this sample, this clone turned up a few times. The chain recombines TRBV7-2 with TRBJ2-1, with no clear D. Deletions cut 4 bases from V and 9 bases from J, with 7 bases between. Germline CDR1 SGHTA, CDR2 FQGNSA. The CDR3 length is 11 residues. The CDR3 DNA sequence: TGTGCCAGCAGCTCCTTTAGTGAGCAGTTCTTC. Its protein is CASSSFSEQFF.

The chain links TRBV4-2 to TRBJ2-5; weak D call: TRBD2 (5 bases). Deletions cut 0 bases from V and 3 bases from J, with 11 bases between. In germline, CDR1 is LGHNA, CDR2 YNFKEQ. CDR3 length: 15 amino acids. Here the CDR3 reads CASSQDGKREETQYF. In DNA form, the CDR3 reads TGTGCCAGCAGCCAAGATGGGAAGAGGGAAGAGACCCAGTACTTC.